Listed here is a single TCR beta chain. This table comes from immunoSEQ multiplex PCR, and its TCRdb copy is limited to in-frame clones, with some not included. The sample contains over 250,000 clones, approximately 90% of which appear only once. The length of the CDR3 is 13 residues. With 7 bases removed from V and 1 base from J, the gap between germline ends came to 11 bases. Per germline, CDR1 SGHRS and CDR2 YFSETQ. This sample was included in a study of blood T cell repertoires in COVID-19. Across the whole study: Sites in the United States, Italy and Spain provided acute and convalescent COVID-19 samples. PBMCs, B-cell-depleted T cells, or T cells were the source of the cDNA or gDNA that made up the material.

Enrollees, about 18 to 89 years old, lived in approximately 25 US areas. This TCR derives from a man between 40 and 49 years old who had recovered from COVID-19. This chain connects TRBV5-1 to TRBJ1-1; D gene unclear. The sequenced material came from PBMCs or T cells enriched from blood (not recorded which). In DNA form, the CDR3 reads TGCGCCAGCGCTAACGTCGAGAACACTGAAGCTTTCTTT. Translated, it gives CASANVENTEAFF.